This T cell receptor (beta chain) was recorded in a study of early T cells in non-severe SARS-CoV-2 infection. Study in general: Unsorted whole-blood RNA was sequenced in bulk, leaving chains unpaired. General study findings and limits: The VDJdb matching leaned toward anti-spike CD8 responses and overlooked private and CD4 specificities.

As part of library construction, unique molecular identifiers were attached to individual cDNA molecules. TCRdb processed the 5' RACE reads anew with MiXCR; each CDR3 protein has one entry. In the table there are about 66,000 distinct CDR3 sequences, 9.1% of which are singletons. Details on this clonotype: Its antigen remains unidentified.

CDR3 length equals 16 residues. J was trimmed by 5 bases and V by 4 bases; bases with no gene match: 9. Germline CDR1 and CDR2: ENHRY and SYGVKD. The sample comprised whole blood. The receptor was derived from an adult who was a healthcare worker with PCR-confirmed SARS-CoV-2 infection or an uninfected control (not recorded which). This chain links TRBV10-3 with TRBJ2-2; the match to TRBD1 covers 8 bases. CDR3 DNA sequence: TGTGCCATCAGTGTCCCCCAGGGGACAGGTACCGGGGAGCTGTTTTTT. Its translation is CAISVPQGTGTGELFF.